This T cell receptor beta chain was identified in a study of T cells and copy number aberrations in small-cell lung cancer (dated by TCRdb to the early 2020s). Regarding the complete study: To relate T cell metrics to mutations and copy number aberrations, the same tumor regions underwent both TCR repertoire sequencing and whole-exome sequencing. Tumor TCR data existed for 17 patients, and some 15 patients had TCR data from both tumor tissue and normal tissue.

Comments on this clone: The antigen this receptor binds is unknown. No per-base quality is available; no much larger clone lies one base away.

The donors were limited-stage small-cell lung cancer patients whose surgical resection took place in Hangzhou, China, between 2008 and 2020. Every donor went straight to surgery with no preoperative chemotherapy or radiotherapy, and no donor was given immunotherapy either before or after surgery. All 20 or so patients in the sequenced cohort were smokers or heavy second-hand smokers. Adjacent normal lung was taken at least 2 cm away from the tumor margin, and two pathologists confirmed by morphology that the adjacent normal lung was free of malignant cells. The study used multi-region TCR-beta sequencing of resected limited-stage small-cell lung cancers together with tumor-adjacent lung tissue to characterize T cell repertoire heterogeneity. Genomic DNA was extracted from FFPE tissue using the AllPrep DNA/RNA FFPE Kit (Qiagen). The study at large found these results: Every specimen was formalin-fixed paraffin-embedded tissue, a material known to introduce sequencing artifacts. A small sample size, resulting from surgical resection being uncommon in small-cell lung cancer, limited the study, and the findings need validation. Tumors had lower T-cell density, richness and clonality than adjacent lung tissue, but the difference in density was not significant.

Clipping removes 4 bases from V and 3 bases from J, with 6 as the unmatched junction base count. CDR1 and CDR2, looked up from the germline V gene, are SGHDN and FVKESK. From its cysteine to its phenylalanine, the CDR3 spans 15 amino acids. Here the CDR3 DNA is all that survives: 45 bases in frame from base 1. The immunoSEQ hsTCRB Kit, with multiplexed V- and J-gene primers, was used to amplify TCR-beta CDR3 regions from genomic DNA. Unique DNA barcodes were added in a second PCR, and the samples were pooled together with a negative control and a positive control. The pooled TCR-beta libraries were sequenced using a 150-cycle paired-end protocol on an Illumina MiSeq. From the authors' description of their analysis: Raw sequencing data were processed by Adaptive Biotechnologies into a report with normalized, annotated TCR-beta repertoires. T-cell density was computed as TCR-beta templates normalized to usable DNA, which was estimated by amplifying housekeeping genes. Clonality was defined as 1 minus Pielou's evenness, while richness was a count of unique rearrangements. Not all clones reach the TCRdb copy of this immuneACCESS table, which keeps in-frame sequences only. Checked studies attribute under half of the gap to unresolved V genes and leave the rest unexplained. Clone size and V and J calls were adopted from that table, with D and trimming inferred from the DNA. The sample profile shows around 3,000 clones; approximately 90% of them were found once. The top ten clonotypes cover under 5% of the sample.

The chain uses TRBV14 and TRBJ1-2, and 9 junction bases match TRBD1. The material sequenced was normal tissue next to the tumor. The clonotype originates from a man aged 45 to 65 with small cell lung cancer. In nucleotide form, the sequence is TGTGCCAGCAGCCGACTGGGACAGGGCGACTATGGCTACACCTTC. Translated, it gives CASSRLGQGDYGYTF. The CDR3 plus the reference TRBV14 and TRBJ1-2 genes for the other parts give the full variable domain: EAGVTQFPSHSVIEKGQTVTLRCDPISGHDNLYWYRRVMGKEIKFLLHFVKESKQDESGMPNNRFLAERTGGTYSTLKVQPAELEDSGVYFCASSRLGQGDYGYTFGSGTRLTVV.